Listed below are T cell receptor beta chains from one sample, sequenced in a study of shared clonotypes between healthy human individuals. The protocol was immunoSEQ multiplex PCR, while the TCRdb copy is restricted to in-frame clones and leaves out a portion. The top ten clones hold 10% of a sample with about 360,000 clones, about 70% of them seen once. Sequenced: memory CD4+ T cells sorted from blood. These receptors all stem from a man aged 25-45 years in good health. Each CDR3 is given without its conserved first and last residue.

TRBV7-2,11,TRBJ2-2,ASSLERSGELF
TRBV14,12,TRBJ2-6,ASSRRAGANVLT
TRBV12-1,14,TRBJ1-2,ASSPSDGTECYGYT
TRBV27,11,TRBJ1-4,ASSSLGGEKLF
TRBV18,15,TRBJ1-3,ASSPGPSATPGNTIY
TRBV11-1,11,TRBJ1-1,ASSPSRTTEAF
TRBV29-1,10,TRBJ2-3,SVERGTDTQY
TRBV11-3,11,TRBJ2-1,ASSGMGGDEQF
TRBV28,12,TRBJ2-1,ASSSHYEHNEQF
TRBV19,17,TRBJ1-5,ASSIGARGRPLVDQPQH
TRBV6-6,13,TRBJ2-2,ASSGLAGGTGELF
TRBV27,14,TRBJ2-3,ASTQLAGTSTDTQY
TRBV5-5,12,TRBJ2-7,ASSLFNTRSEQY
TRBV5-1,15,TRBJ2-1,ASSLGTSGDHYNEQF
TRBV5-5,14,TRBJ2-2,ASSPGPRDGTGELF
TRBV19,12,TRBJ2-7,ASTLTSRTYEQY
TRBV6-5,13,TRBJ2-3,ASSSVPGLGDTQY
TRBV19,10,TRBJ1-1,ASSIVPGPVF
TRBV28,10,TRBJ1-2,ASGLRRYGYT
TRBV4-3,14,TRBJ2-7,ASSQGSGTGTYEQY
TRBV29-1,11,TRBJ2-3,SAHGRNTDTQY
TRBV27,13,TRBJ1-1,ASSSGQGMNTEAF
TRBV10-2,12,TRBJ2-5,ASSPLAAQETQY
TRBV7-9,12,TRBJ2-7,ASSLGLAGDEQY
TRBV10-3,13,TRBJ1-3,AISRDRASGNTIY
TRBV14,9,TRBJ2-1,ASSQVGEQF
TRBV5-1,13,TRBJ2-2,ASSLASLNTGELF
TRBV19,13,TRBJ1-2,ASNRDRGKNGGYT
TRBV11-2,14,TRBJ2-7,ASSSSPWAAVREQY
TRBV5-1,11,TRBJ2-1,ASSLDPYNEQF
TRBV19,11,TRBJ2-1,ASSLQFYNEQF
TRBV7-9,13,TRBJ2-5,ASSDRQGRQETQY
TRBV19,15,TRBJ2-5,ASSHSRGRQGQETQY
TRBV7-3,12,TRBJ2-3,ASSSMAGDHTQY
TRBV27,10,TRBJ2-1,ASSLRAGEQF
TRBV28,12,TRBJ1-5,ASSLEGGYQPQH
TRBV5-4,13,TRBJ2-5,ASSLAGGSRETQY
TRBV15,15,TRBJ1-5,ATSRDGAVYSNQPQH
TRBV18,13,TRBJ2-4,ASAGGDTQGGGQY
TRBV29-1,10,TRBJ2-5,SVRQGPETQY
TRBV29-1,11,TRBJ2-7,SVGTSGTYEQY
TRBV28,12,TRBJ2-7,ASQEGGGTYEQY
TRBV7-2,16,TRBJ2-7,ASSLGGSGRGRTYEQY
TRBV14,11,TRBJ2-3,ASSQFGQGHPY
TRBV6-1,18,TRBJ2-6,ASSVRLGTGGAKGANVLT
TRBV5-1,13,TRBJ2-2,ASSTTTGSAGELF
TRBV7-9,16,TRBJ1-4,ASSLIPGQASSLEKLF